The text below deals with one T cell receptor beta chain. The source of the sample is a study of blood T cell repertoires in COVID-19. V lost 4 bases to trimming and J lost 5 bases, with 12 bases between them. The CDR3 loop spans 13 amino acids. In germline, CDR1 is SGDLS, CDR2 YYNGEE. The table came from immunoSEQ multiplex PCR; TCRdb's copy has only in-frame clones and leaves some out. The table includes fewer than 300,000 clones, approximately 86% detected once. The TCR originated in a woman aged 25 to 39 with acute or convalescent COVID-19. Sequences were obtained from peripheral blood. This chain joins TRBV9 and TRBJ2-5; D not resolved. Here the CDR3 reads CASSPRPMETQYF. The CDR3 DNA reads as TGTGCCAGCAGCCCCAGGCCAATGGAGACCCAGTACTTC.